These 11 T cell receptor beta chains were all obtained from the same sample, sequenced in a study of blood T cells in healthy people across ages. Next came a second PCR, run for about 6 to 12 cycles, which used a sample-barcoded 5' primer along with a J-beta primer mix. TCRdb re-analysed the 5' RACE reads in MiXCR, keeping a single row per CDR3 protein. The sample has 1.2 million to 1.5 million distinct CDR3 sequences, 42% seen once. Source material: blood. Every receptor here comes from a young woman in good health.

The chain recombines TRBV10-3 with TRBJ1-2, with D maybe TRBD1 (6 bases). The V and J ends lost 5 bases and 6 bases respectively, with 16 bases between them. Germline-derived CDR1 and CDR2 are ENHRY and SYGVKD. This CDR3 region has 14 residues. The CDR3 loop reads CAISLAGAVNGYTF. CDR3 in DNA: TGTGCCATCAGTTTAGCAGGGGCTGTTAATGGCTACACCTTC.

In its sample, this clonotype was seen once. The CDR3 protein is CASSLGPSGGTQETQYF. In nucleotides, the CDR3 is TGTGCCAGCAGCTTGGGTCCTAGCGGGGGGACACAAGAGACCCAGTACTTC. The chain is built from TRBV7-6 and TRBJ2-5; TRBD2 matches 11 bases. The CDR3 sequence is 17 residues long. V lost 3 bases, J lost 2 bases, and 8 bases stayed unmatched. Germline V CDR1 and CDR2: SGHVS, FNYEAQ.

This clonotype was seen a handful of times. This chain links TRBV15 with TRBJ2-7; 7 bases line up with TRBD2. Germline V lookup: CDR1 LNHNV, CDR2 YYDKDF (reference sequence). V lost 5 bases, J lost 10 bases, and 8 bases stayed unmatched. The CDR3 is 12 amino acids. DNA of the CDR3: TGTGCCACCAGCGAAGGTCTAGCGGTACAGTACTTC. It is translated as CATSEGLAVQYF.

This chain joins TRBV15 and TRBJ2-7, with D maybe TRBD1 (6 bases). V was pared by 11 bases and J by 1 base, with 15 bases between. This CDR3 is 13 amino acids long. Germline V lookup: CDR1 LNHNV, CDR2 YYDKDF (reference sequence). The CDR3, as DNA: TGTGCCGCCGCAACCGGGACATCCTACGAGCAGTACTTC. Amino acids: CAAATGTSYEQYF.

The rearrangement joins TRBV6-1 to TRBJ2-1, with 10 bases matching TRBD2. With V trimmed by 6 bases and J by 1 base, 3 bases remained unmatched. The CDR3 loop spans 15 amino acids. Germline values: CDR1 MNHNS, CDR2 SASEGT. CDR3 in amino acids: CASRGGLASYNEQFF. The CDR3 DNA reads as TGTGCCAGCAGGGGGGGACTAGCGTCCTACAATGAGCAGTTCTTC.

The rearrangement joins TRBV10-3 to TRBJ2-2, with D possibly matching TRBD2 (7 bases). Germline V gene data show CDR1 as ENHRY and CDR2 as SYGVKD. With 0 bases removed from V and 5 bases from J, the gap between germline ends came to 16 bases. CDR3 length equals 17 residues. The CDR3, as DNA: TGTGCCATCAGTGAGTCGAACGCGGGGGCCGGGACCGGGGAGCTGTTTTTT. Amino acid sequence: CAISESNAGAGTGELFF.

Points on this clonotype: Relative to the germline gene, one junction end is altered; a read error may explain this. This chain uses TRBV4-2 with TRBJ2-5; TRBD2 is a possible D gene (6 bases). Germline CDR1 is LGHNA and CDR2 is YNFKEQ. CDR3 size: 17 residues. The CDR3 spells CASSQDDSDLPGEIQYF. The CDR3 bases are TGTGCCAGCAGCCAAGATGACTCGGACCTTCCGGGGGAGATCCAGTACTTC.

V gene TRBV6-6 combines with J gene TRBJ2-3; TRBD2 is a possible D gene (6 bases). This CDR3 spans 17 amino acids. The V and J ends lost 0 bases and 0 bases respectively, with 13 bases between them. CDR1 is MNHNY, CDR2 SVGAGI, per germline (reference sequence). The chain's CDR3 is CASSYSVRGLSTDTQYF. The CDR3 DNA sequence: TGTGCCAGCAGTTACTCGGTGCGGGGCCTGAGCACAGATACGCAGTATTTT.

This rearrangement joins TRBV12-3 or TRBV12-4 to TRBJ2-1; the match to TRBD2 covers 7 bases. CDR3 size: 11 residues. Trimming took 7 bases from V and 10 from J; bases not matched to a gene: 4. The CDR3 sequence is CASTPGLEQFF. The DNA of the CDR3 is TGTGCCAGCACCCCGGGACTAGAGCAGTTCTTC.

This clonotype came up once. The chain uses TRBV10-2 and TRBJ1-1; the D is unclear. The germline CDR1 and CDR2 sequences are WSHSY and SAAADI. V was shortened by 6 bases and J by 3 bases, with 14 bases between the two germline ends. This CDR3 has 14 residues. CDR3 DNA: TGCGCCAGCAGGCGGGATTCCGGGGACACTGAAGCTTTCTTT. Its protein is CASRRDSGDTEAFF.

This clonotype was seen only a few times. The chain's CDR3 is CASSLSMYNEQFF. Here the CDR3 DNA reads TGTGCCAGCAGCCTCTCCATGTACAATGAGCAGTTCTTC. The chain couples TRBV14 to TRBJ2-1, with unresolved D. This CDR3 comprises 13 residues. V lost 4 bases to trimming and J lost 4 bases, with 8 bases between them. The germline V gene has CDR1 SGHDN and CDR2 FVKESK.